A single TCR beta chain is shown here with its context. There are a few counts of this clonotype. The target of this receptor is not known. Base quality data are lacking; no much larger clone is found one base away. This sample is part of a study of blood T cells in healthy people across ages (dated by TCRdb to about 2015). A note on the overall study: Template switching captured roughly one uniquely barcoded TCR beta cDNA molecule per two T cells in model experiments. To track age-related changes in TCR beta repertoire diversity, the study relied on deep sequencing normalized with unique cDNA molecular identifiers. The donors were divided into four age groups: young (average around 15 years), middle-aged (under 40), aged (about 60) and long-lived (roughly 88). Donors of different ages were randomly distributed across sequencing lanes to avoid experimental bias. Two additional independent replicas of 1 million unique cDNA reads from the same blood draw were analyzed for two donors (one aged 18 to 30 and one aged 80 or older).

The CDR3, cysteine through phenylalanine, is 15 amino acids long. Only the CDR3 region is kept as DNA, spanning 45 bases read in frame from base 1. CDR1 and CDR2 are read off the germline V gene as MDHEN and SYDVKM. The junction shows trimming of 6 bases on V and 3 bases on J, and the gene matches do not reach 9 bases of it. Donors were 40 or so systemically healthy Caucasian individuals from Russia aged 6 to 90 years. Each donor gave 8 to 10 milliliters of peripheral blood, collected into EDTA-treated Vacutainer tubes. Ficoll-Paque density-gradient centrifugation was used to isolate PBMCs, with at least 6.5 million obtained per sample. Total RNA, at least 5.5 micrograms per sample, was extracted from PBMCs with Trizol reagent. Naive CD45RAhigh/CD27high T cell percentages were measured by flow cytometry on a PBMC aliquot from every donor. The investigation overall reported the following: A strong correlation was found between observed TCR beta diversity and the percentage of naive T cells measured by flow cytometry. Donor CMV infection status was unknown, potentially confounding age-related changes in expanded clonotypes. Because profiling used bulk unsorted PBMCs, naive and antigen-experienced compartments could not be compared conclusively. Compared with the aged group, more naive CD4+ T cells, fewer expanded clones and increased TCR diversity were shown by the long-lived group, suggesting age selection. Estimates of total diversity from one million sequenced T cells were regarded as lower bounds and underestimates. Observed TCR beta diversity per million T cells fell roughly linearly with age, and a significant reduction was already apparent by age roughly 40.

Library creation used 5' RACE. The run used an Illumina HiSeq 2500. A second 7 to 11 cycle PCR used a sample-barcoded 5' primer and a J-beta primer mix. A unique molecular identifier was introduced onto each TCR beta cDNA molecule by a template-switch 5' adaptor carrying 12 random nucleotides. Each sample yielded at least 2.5 million CDR3-containing paired-end reads. First-strand cDNA was synthesized from all RNA with the Mint cDNA synthesis kit, primed by a TRBC-specific oligonucleotide. Following uracil-DNA glycosylase treatment, all cDNA underwent a first 18-cycle PCR with the universal primers M1SS and BC2_uni_R. The study's own analysis went as follows. For normalization, 1 million high-quality reads were randomly selected from each sample, with every read carrying a distinct molecular identifier. Instead of being binned into consensus sequences, reads with shared molecular identifiers were discarded. MiTCR, with a Q25 quality threshold and the strictest error-elimination algorithm, was used for CDR3 identification, clonotype clustering and error correction. A nonparametric unseen species model using Euler transformation provided a lower-bound estimate of total TCR beta diversity. TCRdb redid the processing of the public reads, applying fastp at Q25 and MiXCR, and retained in-frame beta chains. For every CDR3 protein sequence, its rows merge into one entry that carries the most common genes and DNA. The V and J calls and clone size come from TCRdb's table, not from the authors' own analysis. In this sample the table shows over 600,000 distinct CDR3 sequences, around 50% of which occur a single time. The leading ten clones occupy under 30% of the sample.

The TCR sequence derives from a man between 35 and 55 years old in good health. The material sequenced was blood. The chain was built from TRBV28 and TRBJ2-7, with TRBD1 matching 9 junction bases. The CDR3 is CASRTGTGLGYEQYF. The DNA reads as follows: TGTGCCAGCAGAACCGGGACAGGGTTGGGCTACGAGCAGTACTTC.